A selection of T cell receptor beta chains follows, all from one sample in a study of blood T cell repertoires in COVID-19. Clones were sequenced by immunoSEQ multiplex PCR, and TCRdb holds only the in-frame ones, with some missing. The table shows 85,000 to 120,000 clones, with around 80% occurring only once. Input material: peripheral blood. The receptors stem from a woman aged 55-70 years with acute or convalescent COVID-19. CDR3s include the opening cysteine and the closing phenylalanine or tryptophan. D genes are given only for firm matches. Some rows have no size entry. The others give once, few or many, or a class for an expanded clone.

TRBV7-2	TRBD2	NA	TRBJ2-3	CASSDRTSGGDTQYF	TGTGCCAGCAGCGACCGGACTAGCGGGGGGGATACGCAGTATTTT
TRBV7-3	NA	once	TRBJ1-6	CASSQTVSTSPLHF	TGTGCCAGCAGCCAGACAGTTTCTACATCACCCCTCCACTTT
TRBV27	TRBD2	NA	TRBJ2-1	CASSLTSGSYNEQFF	TGTGCCAGCAGCCTTACTAGCGGGAGTTACAATGAGCAGTTCTTC
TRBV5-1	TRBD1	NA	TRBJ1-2	CASSLPRQGLGSGYTF	TGCGCCAGCAGCCTACCCCGACAGGGCCTAGGAAGTGGCTACACCTTC
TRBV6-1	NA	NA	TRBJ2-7	CAVSVKNYEQYF	TGTGCCGTCTCGGTTAAGAACTACGAGCAGTACTTC
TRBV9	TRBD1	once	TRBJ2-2	CASSVTGDTGELFF	TGTGCCAGCAGCGTGACAGGGGACACCGGGGAGCTGTTTTTT
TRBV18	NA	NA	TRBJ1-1	CASSPPLAGAGYTEAFF	TGTGCCAGCTCACCACCTCTGGCAGGGGCCGGGTACACTGAAGCTTTCTTT
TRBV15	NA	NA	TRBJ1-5	CATSKPGSRDQPQHF	TGTGCCACCAGCAAACCCGGGAGCCGCGATCAGCCCCAGCATTTT
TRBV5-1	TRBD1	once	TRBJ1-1	CASSLGGGMGAEAFF	TGCGCCAGCAGCTTGGGAGGGGGCATGGGCGCTGAAGCTTTCTTT
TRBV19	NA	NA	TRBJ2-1	CASSIDQGEWNEQFF	TGTGCCAGTAGTATAGATCAAGGAGAGTGGAATGAGCAGTTCTTC
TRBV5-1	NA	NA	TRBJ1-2	CASSLEGREYGYTF	TGCGCCAGCAGCTTGGAGGGCAGGGAATATGGCTACACCTTC
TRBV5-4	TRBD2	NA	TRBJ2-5	CASRINSGAETQYF	TGTGCCAGCAGAATAAATAGCGGGGCCGAGACCCAGTACTTC
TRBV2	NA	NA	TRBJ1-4	CASREGNRNEKLFF	TGTGCCAGCAGAGAGGGAAACCGTAATGAAAAACTGTTTTTT
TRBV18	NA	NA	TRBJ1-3	CASSPREAESSGNTIYF	TGTGCCAGCTCACCACGGGAGGCGGAGAGCTCTGGAAACACCATATATTTT
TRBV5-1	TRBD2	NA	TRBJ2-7	CASSLALTGGPGEQYF	TGCGCCAGCAGCTTGGCCCTGACGGGGGGGCCTGGCGAGCAGTACTTC
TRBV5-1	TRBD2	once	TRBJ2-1	CASSWTGTSGDEQFF	TGCGCCAGCAGCTGGACCGGGACTAGCGGGGATGAGCAGTTCTTC
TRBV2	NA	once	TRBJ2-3	CASRPGLSTDTQYF	TGTGCCAGCAGACCGGGACTGAGCACAGATACGCAGTATTTT
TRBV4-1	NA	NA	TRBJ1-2	CASSQGDNTNYGYTF	TGCGCCAGCAGCCAAGGGGACAACACTAACTATGGCTACACCTTC
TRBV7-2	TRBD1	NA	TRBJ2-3	CASSFGTAYTDTQYF	TGTGCCAGCAGCTTCGGGACAGCCTACACAGATACGCAGTATTTT
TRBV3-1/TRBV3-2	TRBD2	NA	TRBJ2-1	CASSHWGFGGRTVSDEQFF	TGTGCCAGCAGCCATTGGGGGTTTGGCGGGAGGACCGTGTCTGATGAGCAGTTCTTC
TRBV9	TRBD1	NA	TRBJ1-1	CASSVEDRPTEAFF	TGTGCCAGCAGCGTAGAGGACAGGCCCACTGAAGCTTTCTTT
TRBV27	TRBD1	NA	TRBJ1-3	CASSLRGQGLFSGNTIYF	TGTGCCAGCAGTTTACGAGGACAGGGGCTTTTCTCTGGAAACACCATATATTTT
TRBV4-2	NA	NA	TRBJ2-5	CASSQVGQGRMETQYF	TGTGCCAGCAGCCAAGTTGGGCAAGGAAGGATGGAGACCCAGTACTTC
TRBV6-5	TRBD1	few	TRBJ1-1	CASSYPDRVETEAFF	TGTGCCAGCAGTTATCCAGACAGGGTTGAGACTGAAGCTTTCTTT
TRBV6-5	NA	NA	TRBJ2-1	CASRPTMDEQFF	TGTGCCAGCAGACCAACAATGGATGAGCAGTTCTTC
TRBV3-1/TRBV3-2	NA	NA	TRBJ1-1	CASSPLTGEAFF	TGTGCCAGCAGCCCACTTACAGGGGAAGCTTTCTTT
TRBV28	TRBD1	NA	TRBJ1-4	CASSLSAGTGLRGEKLFF	TGTGCCAGCAGTTTATCTGCCGGGACAGGGTTAAGGGGGGAAAAACTGTTTTTT
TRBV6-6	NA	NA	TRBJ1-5	CASSLQGNQPQHF	TGTGCCAGCAGTTTACAGGGAAATCAGCCCCAGCATTTT
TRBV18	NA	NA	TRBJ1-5	CASSPRGAGDSNQPQHF	TGTGCCAGCTCGCCAAGGGGGGCGGGAGATAGCAATCAGCCCCAGCATTTT
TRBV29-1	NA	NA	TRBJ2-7	CSVARDSSTYEQYF	TGCAGCGTTGCCCGGGACTCATCAACCTACGAGCAGTACTTC
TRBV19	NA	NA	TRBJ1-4	CASSMPGRGAEKLFF	TGTGCCAGTAGTATGCCCGGGCGCGGGGCTGAAAAACTGTTTTTT
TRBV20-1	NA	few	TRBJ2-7	CSASRQGPEGPYEQYF	TGCAGTGCTAGTAGGCAGGGCCCCGAAGGGCCCTACGAGCAGTACTTC
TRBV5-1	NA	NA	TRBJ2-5	CASSLVQGQETQYF	TGCGCCAGCAGCTTGGTTCAGGGGCAGGAGACCCAGTACTTC
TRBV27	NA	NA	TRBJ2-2	CASKRESPYTGELFF	TGTGCCAGCAAACGGGAGAGTCCATACACCGGGGAGCTGTTTTTT
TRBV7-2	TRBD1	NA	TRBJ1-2	CASSLAVTGGYSYGYTF	TGTGCCAGCAGCTTAGCAGTGACAGGGGGATATAGCTATGGCTACACCTTC
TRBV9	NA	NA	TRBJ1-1	CASSVSSGVNTEAFF	TGTGCCAGCAGCGTAAGCAGTGGAGTGAACACTGAAGCTTTCTTT
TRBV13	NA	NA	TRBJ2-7	CASSSNYEQYF	TGTGCCAGCAGCAGCAATTACGAGCAGTACTTC
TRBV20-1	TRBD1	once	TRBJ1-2	CSASGQGRGYTF	TGCAGTGCTAGTGGACAGGGGCGGGGCTACACCTTC
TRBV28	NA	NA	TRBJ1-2	CASSGSAGHYGYTF	TGTGCCAGCAGTGGCTCGGCAGGGCACTATGGCTACACCTTC
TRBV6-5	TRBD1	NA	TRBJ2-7	CASSYSQGASYEQYF	TGTGCCAGCAGTTACTCACAGGGGGCTTCCTACGAGCAGTACTTC
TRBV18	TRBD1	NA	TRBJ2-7	CASSIGQAPTYEQYF	TGTGCCAGCTCAATAGGACAGGCCCCGACCTACGAGCAGTACTTC
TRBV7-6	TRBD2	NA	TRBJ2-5	CASSSRPRTSGQETQYF	TGTGCCAGCAGCTCCCGACCCCGGACTAGCGGACAAGAGACCCAGTACTTC
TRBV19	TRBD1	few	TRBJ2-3	CASSRNPGTGKTRTITDTQYF	TGTGCCAGTAGTCGAAATCCCGGGACAGGGAAGACTCGGACTATCACAGATACGCAGTATTTT
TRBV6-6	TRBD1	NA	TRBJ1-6	CASSRTGLDSPLHF	TGTGCCAGCAGTCGGACAGGGCTCGACTCACCCCTCCACTTT
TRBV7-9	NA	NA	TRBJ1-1	CASSLQALGTEAFF	TGTGCCAGCAGCTTGCAGGCCCTGGGCACTGAAGCTTTCTTT
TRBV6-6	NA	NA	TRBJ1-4	CASSYGQFNEKLFF	TGTGCCAGCAGCTATGGACAGTTTAATGAAAAACTGTTTTTT
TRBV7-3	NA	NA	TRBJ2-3	CASSPRGIITDTQYF	TGTGCCAGCAGCCCCCGGGGAATTATCACAGATACGCAGTATTTT
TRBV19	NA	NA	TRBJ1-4	CATSGANEKLFF	TGTGCCACCTCAGGGGCTAATGAAAAACTGTTTTTT
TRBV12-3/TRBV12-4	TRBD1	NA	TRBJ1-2	CASSWGQGYGYTF	TGTGCCAGCAGTTGGGGACAGGGCTATGGCTACACCTTC
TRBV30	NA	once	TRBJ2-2	CAWRPNTGELFF	TGTGCCTGGCGTCCGAACACCGGGGAGCTGTTTTTT
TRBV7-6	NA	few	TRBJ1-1	CASSPWREDTEAFF	TGTGCCAGCAGCCCTTGGCGGGAAGATACTGAAGCTTTCTTT
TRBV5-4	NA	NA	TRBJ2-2	CASSLGQGRNTGELFF	TGTGCCAGCAGCTTGGGGCAGGGCCGGAACACCGGGGAGCTGTTTTTT
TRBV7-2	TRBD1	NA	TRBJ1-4	CASSLETGVEEKLFF	TGTGCCAGCAGCTTAGAGACAGGGGTAGAAGAAAAACTGTTTTTT
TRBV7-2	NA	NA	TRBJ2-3	CASSLETPGTDTQYF	TGTGCCAGCAGCCTAGAAACACCGGGGACAGATACGCAGTATTTT
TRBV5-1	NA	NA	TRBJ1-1	CASSAWGGAGNTEAFF	TGCGCCAGCAGCGCTTGGGGCGGGGCTGGGAACACTGAAGCTTTCTTT